Given below is one T cell receptor beta chain in context. This specimen belongs to a study of T cells expressing NK-cell markers. The CDR3 spans 17 residues. Germline V gives CDR1 LGHNA, CDR2 YNFKEQ. Reanalyzing the 5' RACE reads, TCRdb keeps one entry per CDR3 protein, without DNA. The specimen's table records around 470,000 distinct CDR3 sequences. Sequencing input: blood T cells: a sorted CD56 or NKG2C T cell subset, CD4+ or CD8+ T cells, or bulk PBMC T cells (not recorded which). This clonotype was sampled from a woman between 45 and 60 years old in good health. J is TRBJ2-1 and V is TRBV4-2. CDR3 region: CASSQRFTAEAYNEQFF.